A selection of T cell receptor beta chains follows, all from one sample in a study of molecular identifiers for immune sequencing clone quantification. TCRdb processed the PCR reads anew with MiXCR; each CDR3 protein has one entry. The sample contains a few hundred thousand distinct CDR3 sequences, 24% of which appear only once. Sequenced input: naive CD8+ T cells from blood, with Jurkat cell RNA spiked in. These receptor sequences come from a human donor in good health. Some libraries in this study had Jurkat cell RNA spiked in. The CDR3 runs from the conserved cysteine through the conserved F or W. Each record gives: D gene, V gene, J gene, clone size, CDR3 protein, CDR3 DNA. D genes are given only for firm matches. The size field is filled for only some rows; it gives once, few, many or a size class.

>TRBD2|TRBV30|TRBJ2-2|few
CAWRGLGTGELFF
TGTGCCTGGAGGGGACTAGGGACCGGGGAGCTGTTTTTT
>.|TRBV30|TRBJ1-5|many
CAWSVAGYSNQPQHF
TGTGCCTGGAGTGTCGCAGGCTATAGCAATCAGCCCCAGCATTTT
>.|TRBV10-3|TRBJ1-2|once
CAISESVESNYGYTF
TGTGCCATCAGTGAGTCGGTCGAGAGTAACTATGGCTACACCTTC
>.|TRBV20-1|TRBJ1-5|few
CSALTERKSNQPQHF
TGCAGTGCCTTGACGGAGAGGAAGAGCAATCAGCCCCAGCATTTT
>.|TRBV28|TRBJ2-7|few
CASSSAGDSLVDEQYF
TGTGCCAGCAGTTCCGCCGGAGACAGTTTAGTCGACGAGCAGTACTTC
>.|TRBV7-9|TRBJ2-3|.
CASSYSETSLGTQYF
TGTGCCAGCAGCTACAGCGAAACGAGCTTAGGTACGCAGTATTTT
>.|TRBV7-2|TRBJ2-7|.
CASSVEGSSSYEQYF
TGTGCCAGCAGCGTAGAGGGGAGTAGCTCCTACGAGCAGTACTTC
>TRBD1|TRBV6-2/TRBV6-3|TRBJ2-7|.
CASSSDRGPTYEQYF
TGTGCCAGCAGCAGTGACAGGGGGCCTACCTACGAGCAGTACTTC
>.|TRBV5-4|TRBJ1-1|many
CASSVRPDEAFF
TGTGCCAGCAGTGTTCGTCCGGACGAAGCTTTCTTT
>.|TRBV12-3/TRBV12-4|TRBJ1-1|many
CASSLGFGTEAFF
TGTGCCAGCAGCTTAGGGTTCGGCACTGAAGCTTTCTTT
>TRBD1|TRBV28|TRBJ1-5|few
CAIQDRGPSNQPQHF
TGTGCCATCCAGGACAGGGGGCCTAGCAATCAGCCCCAGCATTTT
>.|TRBV6-6|TRBJ2-3|.
CASSYFGTSTDTQYF
TGTGCCAGCAGTTACTTCGGGACTAGCACAGATACGCAGTATTTT
>.|TRBV27|TRBJ2-3|.
CASSPVFGEASTDTQYF
TGTGCCAGCAGTCCGGTCTTTGGGGAGGCTAGCACAGATACGCAGTATTTT
>.|TRBV29-1|TRBJ1-1|many
CSVGEVQAEAFF
TGCAGCGTGGGGGAGGTACAGGCTGAAGCTTTCTTT
>TRBD1|TRBV5-6|TRBJ2-5|few
CASSLALQGRWETQYF
TGTGCCAGCAGCTTGGCCCTACAGGGGCGGTGGGAGACCCAGTACTTC
>.|TRBV6-2/TRBV6-3|TRBJ2-4|many
CASSYDPWMAKNIQYF
TGTGCCAGCAGTTACGATCCGTGGATGGCCAAAAACATTCAGTACTTC
>TRBD2|TRBV6-2/TRBV6-3|TRBJ2-1|.
CASRRGLAGNNEQFF
TGTGCCAGCAGACGGGGACTAGCGGGGAACAATGAGCAGTTCTTC
>.|TRBV28|TRBJ2-5|many
CASKEYQETQYF
TGTGCCTCCAAAGAGTACCAAGAGACCCAGTACTTC
>.|TRBV19|TRBJ1-5|.
CASSISVGSNQPQQF
TGTGCCAGTAGTATTTCGGTGGGCAGCAATCAGCCCCAGCAATTT
>.|TRBV12-3/TRBV12-4|TRBJ2-3|.
CASSFGHATSTDTQYF
TGTGCCAGCAGTTTTGGGCATGCTACTAGCACAGATACGCAGTATTTT
>.|TRBV11-2|TRBJ2-5|once
CASSSGAGYQETQYF
TGTGCCAGCAGCTCCGGGGCGGGGTACCAAGAGACCCAGTACTTC
>.|TRBV4-1|TRBJ2-1|.
CASSQEGDKVYGEQFF
TGCGCCAGCAGCCAAGAAGGGGACAAGGTTTACGGTGAGCAGTTCTTC
>.|TRBV6-5|TRBJ2-5|many
CASSYSTGVTETQYF
TGTGCCAGCAGTTACTCGACAGGCGTGACCGAGACCCAGTACTTC
>.|TRBV18|TRBJ2-3|many
CASSRWGATDTQYF
TGTGCCAGCTCTCGCTGGGGGGCAACAGATACGCAGTATTTT
>.|TRBV6-1|TRBJ1-4|many
CASSELFKLFF
TGTGCCAGCAGTGAACTGTTTAAACTGTTTTTT
>.|TRBV20-1|TRBJ1-5|.
CGASRDTSNQPQHF
TGCGGTGCTAGCCGGGACACTAGCAATCAGCCCCAGCATTTT
>TRBD1|TRBV12-3/TRBV12-4|TRBJ2-2|.
CASSSKDRDYTGELFF
TGTGCCAGCAGTTCGAAGGACAGGGACTACACCGGGGAGCTGTTTTTT
>TRBD2|TRBV30|TRBJ2-3|.
CAWSTGLGSTDTQYF
TGTGCCTGGAGTACCGGACTAGGGAGCACAGATACGCAGTATTTT
>.|TRBV4-3|TRBJ2-3|.
CASSQATGTDTQYF
TGCGCCAGCAGCCAAGCGACAGGCACAGATACGCAGTATTTT